This TCR beta chain originates from a study of T-cell memory formation after mild COVID-19. Study-wide results and caveats: Whether second-wave clones peaking at day 37 were SARS-CoV-2 specific went unconfirmed.

A single record per CDR3 protein comes from TCRdb applying MiXCR to the 5' RACE reads. The table includes fewer than 400,000 distinct CDR3 sequences, roughly 15% detected once. Trimming pared 4 bases from V and 0 bases from J, leaving 10 bases between. The CDR3 is made up of 16 amino acids. As regards this clonotype: Its antigen is not known.

The receptor comes from a man younger than 35 who had mild COVID-19 (a few samples of this study predate the infection). Cell type and time point are not known. The V gene is TRBV12-3 or TRBV12-4, the J gene TRBJ2-6; TRBD1 might be the D (7 bases). Material for sequencing was PBMCs or a T cell subset sorted from them (not recorded which). In nucleotides, the CDR3 is TGTGCCAGCAGTTGGCGGGACAGCTCTGGGGCCAACGTCCTGACTTTC. It is translated as CASSWRDSSGANVLTF.